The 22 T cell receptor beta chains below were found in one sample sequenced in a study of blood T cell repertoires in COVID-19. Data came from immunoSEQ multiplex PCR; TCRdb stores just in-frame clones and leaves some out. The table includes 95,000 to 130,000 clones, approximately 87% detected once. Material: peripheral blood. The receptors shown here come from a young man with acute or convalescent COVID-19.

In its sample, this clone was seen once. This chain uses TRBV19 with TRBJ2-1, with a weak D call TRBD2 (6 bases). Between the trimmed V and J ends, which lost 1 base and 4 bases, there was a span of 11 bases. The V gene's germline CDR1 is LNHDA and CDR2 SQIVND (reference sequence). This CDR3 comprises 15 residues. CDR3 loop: CASSIAGSGYNEQFF. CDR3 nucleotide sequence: TGTGCCAGTAGTATAGCTGGTAGCGGATACAATGAGCAGTTCTTC. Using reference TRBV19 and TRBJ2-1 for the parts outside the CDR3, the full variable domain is DGGITQSPKYLFRKEGQNVTLSCEQNLNHDAMYWYRQDPGQGLRLIYYSQIVNDFQKGDIAEGYSVSREKKESFPLTVTSAQKNPTAFYLCASSIAGSGYNEQFFGPGTRLTVL.

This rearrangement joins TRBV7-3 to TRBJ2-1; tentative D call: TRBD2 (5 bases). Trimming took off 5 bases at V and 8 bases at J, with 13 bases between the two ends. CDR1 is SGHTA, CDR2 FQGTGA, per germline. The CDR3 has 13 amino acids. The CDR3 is CASSQILGHEQFF. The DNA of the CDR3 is TGTGCCAGCAGCCAAATACTAGGTCATGAGCAGTTCTTC.

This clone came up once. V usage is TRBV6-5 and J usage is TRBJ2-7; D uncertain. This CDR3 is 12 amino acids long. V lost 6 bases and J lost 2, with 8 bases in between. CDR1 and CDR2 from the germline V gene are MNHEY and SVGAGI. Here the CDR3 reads CASSAGPYEQYF. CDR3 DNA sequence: TGTGCCAGCAGCGCAGGTCCCTACGAGCAGTACTTC.

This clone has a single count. As DNA, the CDR3 is TGTGCCAGCAGTGACTCTCTCGGGGGCTCCTACGAGCAGTACGTC. Translating gives CASSDSLGGSYEQYV. V and J are TRBV6-5 and TRBJ2-7; tentatively, D is TRBD2 (6 bases). The CDR3 spans 15 residues. Germline V gene lookup returns CDR1 MNHEY and CDR2 SVGAGI.

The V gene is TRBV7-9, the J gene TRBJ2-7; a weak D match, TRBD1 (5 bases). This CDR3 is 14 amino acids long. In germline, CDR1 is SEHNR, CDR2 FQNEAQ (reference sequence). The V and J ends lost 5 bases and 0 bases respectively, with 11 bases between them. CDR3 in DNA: TGTGCCAGCAGCCCTACTGACAGCTCCTACGAGCAGTACTTC. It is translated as CASSPTDSSYEQYF.

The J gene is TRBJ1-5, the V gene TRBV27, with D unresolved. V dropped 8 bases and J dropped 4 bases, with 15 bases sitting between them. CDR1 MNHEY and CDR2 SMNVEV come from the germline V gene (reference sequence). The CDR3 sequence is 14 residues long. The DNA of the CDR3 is TGTGCCAGCCGGGGATCCACCCCAAATCAGCCCCAGCATTTT. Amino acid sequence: CASRGSTPNQPQHF.

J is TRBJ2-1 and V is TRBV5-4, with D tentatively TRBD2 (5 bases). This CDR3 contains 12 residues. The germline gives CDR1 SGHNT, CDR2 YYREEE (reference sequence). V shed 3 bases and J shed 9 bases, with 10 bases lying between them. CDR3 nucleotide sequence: TGTGCCAGCAGCTCGGACTGGGGTGAGCAGTTCTTC. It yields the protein CASSSDWGEQFF.

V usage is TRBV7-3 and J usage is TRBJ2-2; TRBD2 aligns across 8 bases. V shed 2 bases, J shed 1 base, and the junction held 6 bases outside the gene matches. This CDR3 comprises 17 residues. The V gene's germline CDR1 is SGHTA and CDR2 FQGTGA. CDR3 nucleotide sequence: TGTGCCAGCAGCTTATCTGGGACTAGTGTGAACACCGGGGAGCTGTTTTTT. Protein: CASSLSGTSVNTGELFF.

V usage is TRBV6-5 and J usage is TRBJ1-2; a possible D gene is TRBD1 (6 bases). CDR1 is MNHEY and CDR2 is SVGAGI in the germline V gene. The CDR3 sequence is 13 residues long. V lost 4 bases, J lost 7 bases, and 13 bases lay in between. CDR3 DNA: TGTGCCAGCAGTTCCTGGGGGCGCATTGGCTACACCTTC. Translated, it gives CASSSWGRIGYTF.

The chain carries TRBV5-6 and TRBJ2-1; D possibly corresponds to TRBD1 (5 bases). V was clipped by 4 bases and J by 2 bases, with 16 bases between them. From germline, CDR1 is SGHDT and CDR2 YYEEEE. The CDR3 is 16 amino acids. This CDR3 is CASSIGADSTYNEQFF. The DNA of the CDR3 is TGTGCCAGCAGCATTGGGGCGGATAGTACCTACAATGAGCAGTTCTTC.

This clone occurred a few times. CDR3 sequence reads: CSVEAGFGTEAFF. CDR3 sequence (DNA): TGCAGCGTTGAAGCCGGGTTCGGCACTGAAGCTTTCTTT. The rearrangement joins TRBV29-1 to TRBJ1-1; no definite D call. V lost 1 base to trimming and J lost 4 bases, with 10 bases between them. The CDR3 has 13 amino acids. The germline CDR1 and CDR2 sequences are SQVTM and ANQGSEA.

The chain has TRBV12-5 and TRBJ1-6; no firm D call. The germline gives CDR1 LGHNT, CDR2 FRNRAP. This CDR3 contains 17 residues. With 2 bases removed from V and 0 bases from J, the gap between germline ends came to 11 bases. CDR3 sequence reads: CASGLYWEGSYNSPLHF. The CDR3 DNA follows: TGTGCTAGTGGTTTGTATTGGGAGGGCTCCTATAATTCACCCCTCCACTTT.

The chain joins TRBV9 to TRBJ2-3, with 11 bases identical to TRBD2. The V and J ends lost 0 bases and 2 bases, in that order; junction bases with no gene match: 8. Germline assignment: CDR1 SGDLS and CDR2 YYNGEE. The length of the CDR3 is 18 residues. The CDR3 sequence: CASSVASSGRALTDTQYF. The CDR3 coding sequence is TGTGCCAGCAGCGTAGCGAGTAGCGGGAGGGCCCTCACAGATACGCAGTATTTT.

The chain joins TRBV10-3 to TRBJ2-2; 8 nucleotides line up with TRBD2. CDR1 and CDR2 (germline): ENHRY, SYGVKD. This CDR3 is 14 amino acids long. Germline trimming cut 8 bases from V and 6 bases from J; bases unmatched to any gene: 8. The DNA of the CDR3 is TGTGCCATCCTCCGGGAGGGATTGGCCGGGGAGCTGTTTTTT. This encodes CAILREGLAGELFF.

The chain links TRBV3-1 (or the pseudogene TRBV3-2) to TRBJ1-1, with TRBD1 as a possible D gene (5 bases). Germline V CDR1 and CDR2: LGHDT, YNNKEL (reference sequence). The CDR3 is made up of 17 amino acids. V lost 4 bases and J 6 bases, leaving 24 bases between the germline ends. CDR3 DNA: TGTGCCAGCAGCCCCTCGACCGACAGCGCCCTAGGAGCTGAAGCTTTCTTT. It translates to CASSPSTDSALGAEAFF.

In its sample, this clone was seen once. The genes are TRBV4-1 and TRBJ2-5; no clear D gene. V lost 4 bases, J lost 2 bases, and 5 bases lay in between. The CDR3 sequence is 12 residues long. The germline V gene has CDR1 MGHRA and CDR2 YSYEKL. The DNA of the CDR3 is TGCGCCAGCAGCCTAGTACAAGAGACCCAGTACTTC. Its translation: CASSLVQETQYF.

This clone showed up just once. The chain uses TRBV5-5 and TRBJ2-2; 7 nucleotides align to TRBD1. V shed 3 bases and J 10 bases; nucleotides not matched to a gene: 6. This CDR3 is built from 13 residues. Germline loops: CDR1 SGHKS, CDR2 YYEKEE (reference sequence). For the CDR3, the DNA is TGTGCCAGCAGCTCACCGACAGGGATGGAGCTGTTTTTT. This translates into CASSSPTGMELFF.

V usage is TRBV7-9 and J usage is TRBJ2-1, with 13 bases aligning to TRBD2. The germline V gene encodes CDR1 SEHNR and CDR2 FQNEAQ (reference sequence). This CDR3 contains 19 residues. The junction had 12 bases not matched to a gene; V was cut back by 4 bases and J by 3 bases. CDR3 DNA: TGTGCCAGCAGCTACCACCTTTGGGGGACTAGCGGGAACTACAATGAGCAGTTCTTC. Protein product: CASSYHLWGTSGNYNEQFF.

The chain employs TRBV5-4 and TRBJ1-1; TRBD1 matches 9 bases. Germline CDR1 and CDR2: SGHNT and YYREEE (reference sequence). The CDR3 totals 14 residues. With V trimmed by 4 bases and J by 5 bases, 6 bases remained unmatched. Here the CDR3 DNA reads TGTGCCAGCAGCCAACAGGGGGCTGCGACTGAAGCTTTCTTT. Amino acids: CASSQQGAATEAFF. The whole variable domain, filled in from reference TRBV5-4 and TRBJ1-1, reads ETGVTQSPTHLIKTRGQQVTLRCSSQSGHNTVSWYQQALGQGPQFIFQYYREEENGRGNFPPRFSGLQFPNYSSELNVNALELDDSALYLCASSQQGAATEAFFGQGTRLTVV.

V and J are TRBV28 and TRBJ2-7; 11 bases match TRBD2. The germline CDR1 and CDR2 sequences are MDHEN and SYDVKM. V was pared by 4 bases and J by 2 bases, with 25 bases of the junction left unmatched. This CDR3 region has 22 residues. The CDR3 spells CASSSRTGRGASGRLSPYEQYV. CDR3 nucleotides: TGTGCCAGCAGTTCACGGACAGGCAGAGGGGCTAGCGGGAGGTTATCCCCCTACGAGCAGTACGTC.

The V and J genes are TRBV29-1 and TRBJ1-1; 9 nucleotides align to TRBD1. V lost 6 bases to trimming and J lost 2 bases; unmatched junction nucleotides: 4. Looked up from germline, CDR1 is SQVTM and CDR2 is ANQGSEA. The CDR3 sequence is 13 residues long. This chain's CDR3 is CSVTDRGNTEAFF. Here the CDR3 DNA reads TGCAGCGTGACGGACAGGGGTAACACTGAAGCTTTCTTT.

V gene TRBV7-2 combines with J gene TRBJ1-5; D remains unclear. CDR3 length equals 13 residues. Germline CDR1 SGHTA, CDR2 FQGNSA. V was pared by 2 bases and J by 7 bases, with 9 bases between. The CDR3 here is CASSLRLSQPQHF. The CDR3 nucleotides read TGTGCCAGCAGCTTAAGACTATCCCAGCCCCAGCATTTT.